This TCR beta chain stems from a study of response to subunit inactivated influenza vaccine. Whole-study results and caveats: With each seasonal influenza vaccination, the authors suggested, few new T cells are recruited.

With 4 bases clipped from V and 0 bases from J, the junction kept 5 bases outside the gene matches. The CDR3 contains 15 residues. TCRdb reprocessed the RT-PCR reads with MiXCR, giving one entry per CDR3 protein. This sample has 450,000 to 550,000 distinct CDR3 sequences, with roughly 27% found just once. Points on this clonotype: Its antigen is as yet unknown.

This sample comprised CD4+ T cells sorted from PBMCs, obtained roughly 5 days after vaccination. The J gene is TRBJ1-1, the V gene TRBV12-3 or TRBV12-4, with 7 bases aligning to TRBD1. This clonotype originated in a man aged 45-60 years who received an inactivated influenza vaccine. The CDR3 DNA sequence: TGTGCCAGCAGTTCCGGGGACAGAATGAACACTGAAGCTTTCTTT. It codes for CASSSGDRMNTEAFF.